The 14 T cell receptor beta chains presented below share a single source sample, sequenced in a study of T cell responses to AZD1222 COVID-19 vaccine (dated by TCRdb to the early 2020s). The library was built by means of the immunoSEQ multiplex PCR assay. Here the immuneACCESS table is served through TCRdb, limited to in-frame sequences with V and J called. Missing clones are a known gap in these copies; in checked studies unresolved V genes cover under half, and the rest lacks a known reason. The sample table holds about 150,000 clones, of which 93% were seen once. The top ten hold over 8% of the sample. The sample's time point, from its label and the paper: baseline before first vaccination. Sequenced material: peripheral blood, taken on day 0 of AZD1222 vaccination. These receptors all stem from an adult in good health.

This rearrangement joins TRBV9 to TRBJ2-1; D is uncertain. There are 15 residues in the CDR3. Germline CDR1 SGDLS, CDR2 YYNGEE. The V end was cut by 0 bases, the J end by 2 bases, with 9 bases between. CDR3 sequence: CASSVDDFPYNEQFF. CDR3 sequence (DNA): TGTGCCAGCAGCGTAGATGATTTCCCCTACAATGAGCAGTTCTTC. The complete variable domain, with remaining parts taken from reference TRBV9 and TRBJ2-1, reads DSGVTQTPKHLITATGQRVTLRCSPRSGDLSVYWYQQSLDQGLQFLIQYYNGEERAKGNILERFSAQQFPDLHSELNLSSLELGDSALYFCASSVDDFPYNEQFFGPGTRLTVL.

The V and J genes are TRBV6-5 and TRBJ1-2; 10 nucleotides line up with TRBD1. V trimming: 5 bases; J trimming: 8 bases; junction bases outside the gene matches: 8. The CDR3 extends over 14 amino acids. The germline V gene has CDR1 MNHEY and CDR2 SVGAGI. The CDR3 region has the DNA TGTGCCAGCAGTAAGCCCGGGACAGGGGACGGCTACACCTTC. Translated, it gives CASSKPGTGDGYTF.

The chain employs TRBV30 and TRBJ2-1; D remains ambiguous. Trimming left V 0 bases short and J 4 bases short, with 13 bases between. The germline V gene has CDR1 GTSNPN and CDR2 SVGIG (reference sequence). The CDR3 is 15 residues long. CDR3 loop: CAWSVEAGPYNEQFF. The CDR3 DNA reads TGTGCCTGGAGTGTAGAGGCCGGGCCTTACAATGAGCAGTTCTTC. The full variable domain, its missing parts supplied by reference TRBV30 and TRBJ2-1, is SQTIHQWPATLVQPVGSPLSLECTVEGTSNPNLYWYRQAAGRGLQLLFYSVGIGQISSEVPQNLSASRPQDRQFILSSKKLLLSDSGFYLCAWSVEAGPYNEQFFGPGTRLTVL.

The rearrangement uses TRBV5-4 and TRBJ1-2; maybe TRBD1 (5 bases). The CDR3 has 11 amino acids. Per germline, CDR1 SGHNT and CDR2 YYREEE (reference sequence). The V end lost 2 bases, the J end lost 8 bases, and 7 bases lay between the germline ends. CDR3 in amino acids: CASSFGGGYTF. The CDR3 DNA is TGTGCCAGCAGCTTTGGGGGAGGCTACACCTTC.

The rearrangement links TRBV25-1 to TRBJ2-1; 7 bases are a match to TRBD2. CDR1 MGHDK and CDR2 SYGVNS come from the germline V gene. The V segment lost 3 bases and the J segment 8 bases; nucleotides outside the gene matches: 7. This CDR3 comprises 14 residues. CDR3 in amino acids: CASSDGGGRDEQFF. The CDR3 DNA follows: TGTGCCAGCAGTGACGGCGGGGGAAGGGATGAGCAGTTCTTC.

This chain's CDR3 is CASSSRGSSYNEQFF. The CDR3 DNA reads TGTGCCAGCAGCTCGCGGGGGAGCTCCTACAATGAGCAGTTCTTC. The chain links TRBV9 to TRBJ2-1; 7 bases are a match to TRBD2. There are 15 residues in the CDR3. Germline CDR1 is SGDLS and CDR2 is YYNGEE. Trimming removed 4 bases from V and 0 bases from J; junction bases left unmatched: 4.

V is TRBV6-9 and J is TRBJ2-3; tentative D call: TRBD2 (7 bases). V was trimmed by 3 bases and J by 3 bases, leaving 13 bases between them. Germline V CDR1 and CDR2: MNHGY, SVAAGI. CDR3 length equals 15 residues. The CDR3: CASSYEGGGTDTQYF. The DNA for the CDR3 is TGTGCCAGCAGTTACGAGGGGGGGGGTACAGATACGCAGTATTTT.

V is TRBV7-2 and J is TRBJ2-3; D gene uncertain. The CDR3 length is 15 residues. Trimming pared 5 bases from V and 8 bases from J, leaving 20 bases between. Per the germline V gene, CDR1 is SGHTA and CDR2 is FQGNSA. The CDR3 loop is CASSPVAAPPATQYF. The CDR3 DNA follows: TGTGCCAGCAGCCCGGTTGCAGCTCCCCCTGCTACGCAGTATTTT.

This chain links TRBV6-1 with TRBJ2-4; D is unclear. Germline V gene data show CDR1 as MNHNS and CDR2 as SASEGT. This CDR3 spans 16 amino acids. V lost 2 bases and J lost 0, with 11 bases in between. The chain's CDR3 is CASSEMATLAKNIQYF. The CDR3 nucleotides are TGTGCCAGCAGTGAAATGGCAACCCTAGCCAAAAACATTCAGTACTTC.

This chain connects TRBV4-2 to TRBJ2-3; 8 positions agree with TRBD2. Trimming took 3 bases from V and 1 from J; bases not matched to a gene: 0. The CDR3 covers 14 residues. Germline V gene lookup returns CDR1 LGHNA and CDR2 YNFKEQ. The CDR3 spells CASSQTSGTDTQYF. CDR3 sequence (DNA): TGTGCCAGCAGCCAGACTAGCGGCACAGATACGCAGTATTTT.

This clone was found once. The rearrangement joins TRBV11-3 to TRBJ1-1, with a weak D call TRBD1 (5 bases). V lost 2 bases and J 10 bases, leaving 14 bases between the germline ends. The CDR3 contains 13 residues. Germline CDR1 and CDR2: SGHNT and YENEEA. The CDR3 region is CASSLRDAGVAFF. For the CDR3, the DNA is TGTGCCAGCAGCTTAAGGGACGCGGGGGTAGCTTTCTTT.

The gene calls are TRBV7-9 and TRBJ1-1; TRBD1 aligns across 10 bases. CDR1 is SEHNR and CDR2 is FQNEAQ in the germline V gene (reference sequence). CDR3 length equals 14 residues. Trimming took 3 bases from V and 5 from J; bases not matched to a gene: 3. This chain's CDR3 is CASSFGTGVTEAFF. CDR3 nucleotide sequence: TGTGCCAGCAGCTTTGGGACAGGGGTTACTGAAGCTTTCTTT.

The J gene is TRBJ2-3, the V gene TRBV3-1 (or the pseudogene TRBV3-2), with D possibly matching TRBD1 (6 bases). The CDR3 is 17 amino acids. CDR1 and CDR2 from the germline V gene are LGHDT and YNNKEL (reference sequence). V was cut by 4 bases and J by 1 base, with 18 bases left in between. The CDR3 is CASSRVQGPLGTDTQYF. As DNA, the CDR3 is TGTGCCAGCAGCCGCGTACAGGGACCTCTTGGCACAGATACGCAGTATTTT.

This clone was picked up one time. J is TRBJ2-7 and V is TRBV27, with D perhaps matching TRBD1 (6 bases). The V end was cut by 9 bases, the J end by 2 bases, with 20 bases between. Germline assignment: CDR1 MNHEY and CDR2 SMNVEV (reference sequence). The length of the CDR3 is 15 residues. CDR3 region: CASKFTQGHAYEQYF. CDR3 in DNA: TGTGCCAGTAAATTCACCCAGGGACATGCCTACGAGCAGTACTTC.